This TCR beta chain comes out of a study of chemoradiotherapy in HPV16-positive cancers. In the case of this clone: The antigen remains undetermined.

Germline V gene lookup returns CDR1 MGHRA and CDR2 YSYEKL. CDR3 length: 17 residues. V dropped 10 bases and J dropped 2 bases, with 21 bases sitting between them. Study-wide findings and caveats: Functional assays defining HPV-specific T cells used only a couple of HPV16-positive patients. Better recurrence-free survival went with HPV-responsive T-cell expansion in HPV16-positive patients. Non-HPV-specific T cells did not expand in tumors during treatment, whereas candidate HPV-specific clones and E7-related motifs did.

Data came from immunoSEQ multiplex PCR; TCRdb stores just in-frame clones and leaves some out. The sample records around 5,600 clones, approximately 70% being singletons. The specimen was taken from a patient who underwent chemoradiotherapy. The sequence was obtained from a human donor with HPV-associated anogenital cancer. The J gene is TRBJ2-6, the V gene TRBV4-1; tentative D call: TRBD2 (5 bases). CDR3 residues: CATSREMWTPGANVLTF. CDR3 DNA sequence: TGCGCCACCTCGCGCGAAATGTGGACTCCTGGGGCCAACGTCCTGACTTTC.